The rows below give T cell receptor beta chains drawn from one sample of a study of PD-1 blockade in classical Hodgkin lymphoma. Only in-frame clones appear in the TCRdb table, and some are missing; sequencing was by immunoSEQ multiplex PCR. Of about 27,000 clones in the sample, about four fifths are singletons; the top ten hold around 35%. Material: peripheral blood mononuclear cells (PBMCs), obtained before the second cycle of nivolumab. Receptor source: a human donor with classical Hodgkin lymphoma. CDR3s include the opening cysteine and the closing phenylalanine or tryptophan. D genes are given only for firm matches. Clone size appears in some rows only: once, few, many, or a class for an expanded clone.

.	.	TRBV19	TRBJ2-4	TGTGCCAGTAGTAGCGAGGGGGGGAACATTCAGTACTTC	CASSSEGGNIQYF
.	.	TRBV29-1	TRBJ2-7	TGCAGCGTTGAAAGGCCCAGGGAATGGGGACAAGACTACGAGCAGTACTTC	CSVERPREWGQDYEQYF
.	.	TRBV7-3	TRBJ1-3	TGTGCCAGCAGCCCCCGTGGGGGGGGGCTCTCTGGAAACACCATATATTTT	CASSPRGGGLSGNTIYF
.	TRBD1	TRBV28	TRBJ1-6	TGTGCCAGCAGTCTAACTGGGACAGGGACCCCCCCTCTCCACTTT	CASSLTGTGTPPLHF
.	.	TRBV6-1	TRBJ1-2	TGTGCCAGCAGTGAACGCTCGACCACGGTACGGTATGGCTACACCTTC	CASSERSTTVRYGYTF
.	.	TRBV5-8	TRBJ2-6	TGTGCCAGCAGCTACTGGTCAGGAAGTTCCTCTGGGGCCAACGTCCTGACTTTC	CASSYWSGSSSGANVLTF
.	.	TRBV28	TRBJ1-3	TGTGCCAGCAGTTTTGAGGCGCGGACCATATATTTT	CASSFEARTIYF
.	TRBD2	TRBV4-1	TRBJ2-3	TGCGCCAGCAGCCAAGATGGTAGCGGGGGACGCACAGATACGCAGTATTTT	CASSQDGSGGRTDTQYF
.	.	TRBV6-1	TRBJ2-1	TGTGCCAGCAGACCAGGACAGAGCTACAATGAGCAGTTCTTC	CASRPGQSYNEQFF
.	.	TRBV4-3	TRBJ2-2	TGCGCCAGCAGCCAAGATCGGGGGGCGAGTGGCGGGGAGCTGTTTTTT	CASSQDRGASGGELFF
.	.	TRBV27	TRBJ2-5	TGTGCCAGCAGCCCCAGGGGGGGGGAGACCCAGTACTTC	CASSPRGGETQYF
.	.	TRBV5-1	TRBJ1-1	TGCGCCAGCAGCCAAAACCCAGCCGGGACATTCACTGAAGCTTTCTTT	CASSQNPAGTFTEAFF
.	.	TRBV10-3	TRBJ1-5	TGTGCCATCAGCGACAGTAGCAATCAGCCCCAGCATTTT	CAISDSSNQPQHF
few	.	TRBV7-3	TRBJ2-5	TGTGCCAGCAGCTTAGGGACCGCAGGGGGGGAGACCCAGTACTTC	CASSLGTAGGETQYF
.	.	TRBV11-3	TRBJ2-1	TGTGCCAGCACTCCGGAGAGCTCCTACAATGAGCAGTTCTTC	CASTPESSYNEQFF
once	.	TRBV10-2	TRBJ2-7	TGCGCCAGCCGACCGTCCGGGGGCCACGAGCAGTACTTC	CASRPSGGHEQYF
once	.	TRBV5-1	TRBJ2-5	TGCGCCAGCAGCAACGGACAGTACCAAGAGACCCAGTACTTC	CASSNGQYQETQYF
few	.	TRBV5-1	TRBJ1-2	TGCGCCAGCAGCTTGGAGTTCGGGGGGAAGGGTGGCTACACCTTC	CASSLEFGGKGGYTF
few	TRBD2	TRBV9	TRBJ2-3	TGTGCCAGCAGCGTAGTCCCCAGCGGGGGGCCAGATACGCAGTATTTT	CASSVVPSGGPDTQYF
.	.	TRBV7-2	TRBJ2-1	TGTGCCAGCAGCCCCCCTGGGGGTAAAAATGAGCAGTTCTTC	CASSPPGGKNEQFF
.	.	TRBV5-1	TRBJ2-5	TGCGCCAGCAGCTTGGGAGCGGCGGGGCAAGAGACCCAGTACTTC	CASSLGAAGQETQYF
few	.	TRBV27	TRBJ2-1	TGTGCCAGCAGTTCCCAGGTGCCCGGGACATTGACCTACAATGAGCAGTTCTTC	CASSSQVPGTLTYNEQFF
few	.	TRBV5-5	TRBJ1-6	TGTGCCAGCAGGTGGGCAGTCTTCCAGGGTAATTCACCCCTCCACTTT	CASRWAVFQGNSPLHF
.	.	TRBV6-1	TRBJ2-2	TGTGCCAGCCGCGGGACATCATTAGGGGTCGGGGAGCTGTTTTTT	CASRGTSLGVGELFF
.	TRBD2	TRBV6-4	TRBJ2-1	TGTGCCAGCAGTGAGAGCGGGGGGGCTGATGAGCAGTTCTTC	CASSESGGADEQFF
.	.	TRBV5-6	TRBJ2-7	TGTGCCAGCAGCCAGAATTGGGGCTACGAGCAGTACTTC	CASSQNWGYEQYF
.	.	TRBV11-2	TRBJ2-3	TGTGCCAGCAGCTATGGACAGTCCGCCACAGATACGCAGTATTTT	CASSYGQSATDTQYF
.	.	TRBV5-1	TRBJ2-7	TGCGCCAGCAGCTTGGGAGGGGAATCCTACGAGCAGTACTTC	CASSLGGESYEQYF
few	.	TRBV21-1	TRBJ2-2	TGTGCCAGCAGCAAGGTTCCACCGAACACCGGGGAGCTGTTTTTT	CASSKVPPNTGELFF
.	.	TRBV6-5	TRBJ1-6	TGTGCCAGCACTCCCGGGACTGCTCAAGGTTCACCCCTCCACTTT	CASTPGTAQGSPLHF
.	.	TRBV19	TRBJ1-2	TGTGCCAGTAGTATAGATAAGCGAGGCTACACCTTC	CASSIDKRGYTF
.	.	TRBV29-1	TRBJ2-1	TGCAGCGTTTTATTAGGGGCCGATGAGCAGTTCTTC	CSVLLGADEQFF
.	TRBD2	TRBV5-1	TRBJ2-3	TGCGCCAGCAGCCCAGGGCTAGCGGGGGGCACAGATACGCAGTATTTT	CASSPGLAGGTDTQYF
.	.	TRBV4-3	TRBJ2-7	TGCGCCAGCAGCCTGGGACTTCGCTACGAGCAGTACTTC	CASSLGLRYEQYF
.	.	TRBV10-3	TRBJ2-2	TGTGCCATCAGTGCGAACACCGGGGAGCTGTTTTTT	CAISANTGELFF
.	TRBD2	TRBV5-1	TRBJ2-1	TGCGCCAGCAGCTTGGAACTGGCGGGGGGTTCCAATGAGCAGTTCTTC	CASSLELAGGSNEQFF
.	.	TRBV7-7	TRBJ2-2	TGTGCTAGCCGCTCTAACACCGGGGAGCTGTTTTTT	CASRSNTGELFF
few	TRBD1	TRBV30	TRBJ1-3	TGTGCCCGATCCCGGGCAGGGGGCCCCTCTGGAAACACCATATATTTT	CARSRAGGPSGNTIYF
.	.	TRBV7-9	TRBJ2-3	TGTGCCAGCAGCTCTTGGGGCGATTATACAGATACGCAGTATTTT	CASSSWGDYTDTQYF
.	TRBD2	TRBV5-1	TRBJ2-1	TGCGCCAGCAGCTTGGGCGGGGGGGATGCCAATGAGCAGTTCTTC	CASSLGGGDANEQFF
.	.	TRBV7-2	TRBJ1-2	TGTGCCAGCAGCCCAGACAGGTTCGGCGGCTACACCTTC	CASSPDRFGGYTF
.	.	TRBV7-2	TRBJ1-1	TGTGCCAGCAACCTAGACAGGCAGAACACTGAAGCTTTCTTT	CASNLDRQNTEAFF
.	TRBD2	TRBV7-7	TRBJ2-3	TGTGCTAGCAGCTTAGGACTAGCGGTGGGAGCAGATACGCAGTATTTT	CASSLGLAVGADTQYF
.	TRBD1	TRBV4-3	TRBJ1-2	TGCGCCAGCAGCCACTACAGGGGCATCGATGGCTACACCTTC	CASSHYRGIDGYTF
.	.	TRBV25-1	TRBJ1-2	TGTGCCAGCAGTGAACCTGGGGAGGGGGACTATGGCTACACCTTC	CASSEPGEGDYGYTF
once	.	TRBV4-2	TRBJ2-5	TGTGCCAGCAGCCAAGGGGGTGGGGATACCCAAGAGACCCAGTACTTC	CASSQGGGDTQETQYF
.	.	TRBV27	TRBJ1-1	TGTGCCAGCATCGAGCATGGGGGGAACACTGAAGCTTTCTTT	CASIEHGGNTEAFF
.	.	TRBV7-9	TRBJ2-5	TGTGCCAGCAGCATTGACAGGTCCCAAGAGACCCAGTACTTC	CASSIDRSQETQYF
.	.	TRBV18	TRBJ2-7	TGTGCCAGCTCAACATCCTACGAGCAGTACTTC	CASSTSYEQYF
.	.	TRBV5-1	TRBJ2-3	TGCGCCAGCAGCTTGGCGGAGGTCACAGATACGCAGTATTTT	CASSLAEVTDTQYF
.	.	TRBV9	TRBJ2-1	TGTGCCAGCAGCGTAGACTCCGGATACAATGAGCAGTTCTTC	CASSVDSGYNEQFF
.	TRBD1	TRBV7-2	TRBJ1-3	TGTGCCAGCAGCACCCGACAGGGGAGAAACACCATATATTTT	CASSTRQGRNTIYF
few	.	TRBV5-1	TRBJ1-2	TGCGCCAGCAGCTTGGACTTGCAGGGCCCTCTCTACTTC	CASSLDLQGPLYF